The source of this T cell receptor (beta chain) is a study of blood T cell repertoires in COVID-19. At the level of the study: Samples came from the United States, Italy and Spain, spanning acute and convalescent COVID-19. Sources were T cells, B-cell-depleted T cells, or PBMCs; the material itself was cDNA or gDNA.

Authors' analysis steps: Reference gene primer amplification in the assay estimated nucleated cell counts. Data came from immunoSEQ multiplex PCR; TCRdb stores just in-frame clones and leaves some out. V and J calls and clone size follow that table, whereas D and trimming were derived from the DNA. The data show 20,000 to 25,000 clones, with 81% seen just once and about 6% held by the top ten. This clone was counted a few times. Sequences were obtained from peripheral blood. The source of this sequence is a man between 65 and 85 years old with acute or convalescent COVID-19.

Here the CDR3 reads CASSFRDNNEKLFF. CDR3 in DNA: TGTGCCAGCAGCTTCCGGGACAACAATGAAAAACTGTTTTTT. The rearrangement joins TRBV5-6 to TRBJ1-4, with a possible D match to TRBD1 (6 bases). Germline V gene sequence: CDR1 SGHDT, CDR2 YYEEEE. The CDR3 totals 14 residues. Trimming cost V 2 bases and J 5 bases, with 10 bases left between them.